A selection of T cell receptor beta chains follows, all from one sample in a study of shared clonotypes between healthy human individuals. Assay used: immunoSEQ multiplex PCR; TCRdb lists only in-frame clones, some missing. The data show 650,000 to 800,000 clones, with about 90% seen just once and 24% held by the top ten. Sequencing used naive CD8+ T cells sorted from blood. The receptors here all came from a man between 25 and 39 years old in good health. Both conserved end residues are part of each CDR3.

cdr3_aa j_call v_call
CASIGGSREQFF TRBJ2-1 TRBV2
CASSLSNWREASDTQYF TRBJ2-3 TRBV28
CASSSERNYEQYF TRBJ2-7 TRBV6-5
CASSLWAGGGGTNTIYF TRBJ1-3 TRBV28
CASSFEQDSGNTIYF TRBJ1-3 TRBV7-9
CASSLKGGLAKQFF TRBJ2-1 TRBV7-9
CASSGWDSSHEQYF TRBJ2-7 TRBV9
CASNYHRERKRTDTQYF TRBJ2-3 TRBV28
CASGDRAGGELFF TRBJ2-2 TRBV6-5
CASGLAYNEQFF TRBJ2-1 TRBV12-5
CASSLEVQAYEQYF TRBJ2-7 TRBV7-6
CASSDTGELFF TRBJ2-2 TRBV10-1
CASSEAGTSGITQYF TRBJ2-3 TRBV9
CASSSGTSNNEQFF TRBJ2-1 TRBV7-2
CASKPATNTGELFF TRBJ2-2 TRBV28
CASSSHGGSGSSYNEQFF TRBJ2-1 TRBV27
CASSLFDKDRDHPNYGYTF TRBJ1-2 TRBV7-9
CASSLSGQGSTEAFF TRBJ1-1 TRBV7-9
CASSETEYQETQYF TRBJ2-5 TRBV28
CASSIGDRNQPQHF TRBJ1-5 TRBV5-1
CASSGPADNGLNTIYF TRBJ1-3 TRBV9
CASSSIDTQYF TRBJ2-3 TRBV4-1
CAVRGVLAADTQYF TRBJ2-3 TRBV2
CASIRYGIYNEQFF TRBJ2-1 TRBV6-1
CASSDRQGNYEQYF TRBJ2-7 TRBV28
CASSLRENYEQYF TRBJ2-7 TRBV7-8
CATSRDGSEGNEQFF TRBJ2-1 TRBV15
CASSLGRQGWDEAFF TRBJ1-1 TRBV7-8
CASSEWEPTGIAYEQYF TRBJ2-7 TRBV6-1